Following are 26 T cell receptor beta chains from one sample sequenced in a study of T cell repertoires in cytomegalovirus infection (dated by TCRdb to between 2018 and 2020). TCRdb names Illumina HiSeq 1500 as the instrument used. The raw public reads went through TCRdb reprocessing: fastp at Q25, MiXCR clone calling, in-frame beta chains kept. Every CDR3 protein is listed once, alongside the most common genes and DNA of its rows. Here the sample has about 180,000 distinct CDR3 sequences; 13% to 15% occur a single time. The top ten clonotypes cover more than 20% of the sample. The sample consisted of PBMCs. These receptors were collected from a human donor in good health (CMV status not recorded). Some clones in this sample may be carry-over from other donors' samples.

This clonotype has ten or more counts. The chain links TRBV28 to TRBJ2-2, with 8 bases that match TRBD2. The CDR3 runs 14 residues. Trimming at V came to 6 bases and at J to 6 bases, leaving 6 bases not matched to a gene. Germline CDR1 and CDR2: MDHEN and SYDVKM. The CDR3 region has the DNA TGTGCCAGCAGGGCGGGAGGAAGAGCCGGGGAGCTGTTTTTT. Translating gives CASRAGGRAGELFF.

This clonotype has ten or more counts. The chain employs TRBV6-6 and TRBJ2-7, with 9 positions matching TRBD2. Germline V lookup: CDR1 MNHNY, CDR2 SVGAGI (reference sequence). The CDR3 is 16 amino acids. V was pared by 0 bases and J by 5 bases, with 8 bases of the junction left unmatched. The CDR3 DNA reads TGTGCCAGCAGTTACTCGAGGCTAGCGGGAAACAACGAGCAGTACTTC. It translates to CASSYSRLAGNNEQYF.

The table lists this clonotype with many counts. V usage is TRBV7-3 and J usage is TRBJ2-1; D perhaps matches TRBD2 (6 bases). The CDR3 sequence is 14 residues long. Looked up from germline, CDR1 is SGHTA and CDR2 is FQGTGA. The V end was cut by 8 bases, the J end by 7 bases, with 18 bases between. CDR3 bases: TGTGCCAGCGGGAGAGCGGGCAGTTGGAATGAGCAGTTCTTC. This gives the protein CASGRAGSWNEQFF. The full variable domain, with the rest looked up from reference TRBV7-3 and TRBJ2-1, is GAGVSQTPSNKVTEKGKYVELRCDPISGHTALYWYRQSLGQGPEFLIYFQGTGAADDSGLPNDRFFAVRPEGSVSTLKIQRTERGDSAVYLCASGRAGSWNEQFFGPGTRLTVL.

This clonotype has ten or more counts. The genes are TRBV7-6 and TRBJ2-4, with a tentative D call TRBD2 (5 bases). CDR1 is SGHVS, CDR2 FNYEAQ, per germline. V was pared by 5 bases and J by 9 bases, with 11 bases between. The CDR3 has 12 amino acids. The CDR3: CASSRREGIQYF. The CDR3 nucleotides are TGTGCCAGCAGCCGCAGAGAGGGCATTCAGTACTTC.

At least ten counts were recorded for this clonotype. The rearrangement uses TRBV7-6 and TRBJ1-1; perhaps TRBD1 as D (6 bases). The CDR3 has 13 residues. V lost 5 bases and J lost 1, with 8 bases in between. Germline assignment: CDR1 SGHVS and CDR2 FNYEAQ. CDR3 protein: CASSVDRNTEAFF. CDR3 bases: TGTGCCAGCAGCGTGGACAGGAACACTGAAGCTTTCTTT.

This clonotype was counted between two and nine times. The chain links TRBV7-8 to TRBJ2-1; D is unclear. The CDR3 has 17 amino acids. CDR1 is SGHVS and CDR2 is FQNEAQ in the germline V gene. Deletions cut 4 bases from V and 7 bases from J, with 23 bases between. The CDR3 loop is CASSSHERRVRSNEQFF. CDR3 bases: TGTGCCAGCAGCTCCCATGAGCGCCGAGTGAGGTCGAATGAGCAGTTCTTC.

V and J are TRBV6-2 or TRBV6-3 and TRBJ2-3; D gene uncertain. Germline V gives CDR1 MNHEY, CDR2 SVGEGT. The CDR3 has 13 amino acids. V was trimmed by 6 bases and J by 3 bases, leaving 10 bases between them. The chain's CDR3 is CASSLYNTDTQYF. The CDR3 DNA reads as TGTGCCAGCAGCTTGTATAATACAGATACGCAGTATTTT.

The sample holds many counts of this clonotype. The rearrangement links TRBV19 to TRBJ1-6; TRBD1 is a possible D gene (5 bases). Trimming cost V 5 bases and J 8 bases, with 16 bases left between them. This CDR3 has 15 amino acids. Germline CDR1 and CDR2: LNHDA and SQIVND (reference sequence). In nucleotides, the CDR3 is TGTGCCAGTAGTCCCCGCCAGGGTGGTGATTCACCCCTCCACTTT. Translating gives CASSPRQGGDSPLHF.

In its sample, this clonotype was seen many times. This CDR3 is CASSRQGFTTDTQYF. CDR3 DNA sequence: TGTGCCAGCTCACGACAGGGTTTCACCACAGATACGCAGTATTTT. The gene calls are TRBV7-2 and TRBJ2-3; 7 bases are shared with TRBD1. This CDR3 spans 15 amino acids. Germline V gene data show CDR1 as SGHTA and CDR2 as FQGNSA. V lost 8 bases to trimming and J lost 2 bases; unmatched junction nucleotides: 10.

The chain recombines TRBV28 with TRBJ1-2; D gene uncertain. CDR1 is MDHEN and CDR2 is SYDVKM in the germline V gene. The CDR3 spans 10 residues. The germline V and J ends were trimmed by 6 bases and 9 bases, with 8 bases remaining between them. CDR3 loop: CASSQESYTF. The CDR3 coding sequence is TGTGCCAGCAGCCAAGAGAGCTACACCTTC.

This clonotype has a handful of counts. This chain joins TRBV28 and TRBJ2-1; D remains unclear. Trimming took off 5 bases at V and 6 bases at J, with 8 bases between the two ends. The CDR3 loop spans 12 amino acids. Germline-derived CDR1 and CDR2 are MDHEN and SYDVKM. The CDR3 protein is CASSASSNEQFF. As DNA, the CDR3 is TGTGCCAGCAGTGCTTCTAGCAATGAGCAGTTCTTC.

The chain combines TRBV29-1 with TRBJ1-2; 7 nucleotides line up with TRBD1. There are 12 residues in the CDR3. V lost 7 bases to trimming and J lost 8 bases; unmatched junction nucleotides: 10. CDR1 is SQVTM and CDR2 is ANQGSEA in the germline V gene. DNA for the CDR3: TGCAGCGGGAGGGGGCCACAGCGGGGCTACACCTTC. Its protein is CSGRGPQRGYTF. Combining the CDR3 with reference TRBV29-1 and TRBJ1-2 gives the whole variable domain SAVISQKPSRDICQRGTSLTIQCQVDSQVTMMFWYRQQPGQSLTLIATANQGSEATYESGFVIDKFPISRPNLTFSTLTVSNMSPEDSSIYLCSGRGPQRGYTFGSGTRLTVV.

This clonotype came up many times. The V gene is TRBV7-3, the J gene TRBJ2-3; D might be TRBD1 or TRBD2, each matching 5 bases. Between the trimmed V and J ends, which lost 0 bases and 6 bases, there was a span of 19 bases. The CDR3 spans 17 residues. Germline loops: CDR1 SGHTA, CDR2 FQGTGA. The CDR3 DNA reads TGTGCCAGCAGCTTAACTGGATCCAGGGCTGGACTGGATACGCAGTATTTT. Amino acids: CASSLTGSRAGLDTQYF. Complete variable domain (other parts from reference TRBV7-3 and TRBJ2-3): GAGVSQTPSNKVTEKGKYVELRCDPISGHTALYWYRQSLGQGPEFLIYFQGTGAADDSGLPNDRFFAVRPEGSVSTLKIQRTERGDSAVYLCASSLTGSRAGLDTQYFGPGTRLTVL.

This clonotype was seen ten or more times. The chain has TRBV28 and TRBJ2-7, with a tentative D call TRBD1 (6 bases). The CDR3 runs 14 residues. The germline V gene encodes CDR1 MDHEN and CDR2 SYDVKM. Trimming removed 5 bases from V and 2 bases from J, with 13 bases in between. CDR3 bases: TGTGCCAGCAGTAGACAGGATGGACCCTACGAGCAGTACTTC. It specifies CASSRQDGPYEQYF. Complete variable domain (other parts from reference TRBV28 and TRBJ2-7): DVKVTQSSRYLVKRTGEKVFLECVQDMDHENMFWYRQDPGLGLRLIYFSYDVKMKEKGDIPEGYSVSREKKERFSLILESASTNQTSMYLCASSRQDGPYEQYFGPGTRLTVT.

Comment on this clonotype: A much bigger clone sits one base away, suggesting this may be a read error. The chain joins TRBV6-2 or TRBV6-3 to TRBJ2-7, with D possibly being TRBD1 or TRBD2 (5 bases each). Germline V gene data show CDR1 as MNHEY and CDR2 as SVGEGT. The CDR3 length is 14 residues. Deletions cut 4 bases from V and 3 bases from J, with 13 bases between. The CDR3 protein is CASSSGAENYEQYF. The CDR3, as DNA: TGTGCCAGCAGTTCCGGGGCGGAGAACTACGAGCAGTACTTC.

The table lists this clonotype with a few counts. The V gene is TRBV5-1, the J gene TRBJ2-6, with D possibly being TRBD2 (6 bases). V was cut by 0 bases and J by 0 bases, with 7 bases left in between. The CDR3 runs to 16 residues. The germline V gene has CDR1 SGHRS and CDR2 YFSETQ. This CDR3 reads CASSLAGDSGANVLTF. CDR3 nucleotide sequence: TGCGCCAGCAGCTTGGCGGGGGACTCTGGGGCCAACGTCCTGACTTTC.

CDR3: CASLAGGTDTQYF. CDR3 DNA sequence: TGTGCCAGTCTGGCGGGGGGCACAGATACGCAGTATTTT. The gene calls are TRBV19 and TRBJ2-3; TRBD2 agrees at 7 bases. Germline values: CDR1 LNHDA, CDR2 SQIVND (reference sequence). The CDR3 is 13 amino acids. J lost 1 base, V lost 8 bases, and 3 bases had no gene match.

A few counts support this clonotype. This rearrangement joins TRBV6-5 to TRBJ2-3; 9 bases are a match to TRBD1. The germline CDR1 and CDR2 sequences are MNHEY and SVGAGI. Germline trimming cut 4 bases from V and 2 bases from J; bases unmatched to any gene: 7. The CDR3 is 16 amino acids. The chain's CDR3 is CASSSGQGRATDTQYF. In DNA form, the CDR3 reads TGTGCCAGCAGTTCCGGACAGGGGCGAGCCACAGATACGCAGTATTTT.

This clonotype has a count of ten or more. The gene calls are TRBV6-2 or TRBV6-3 and TRBJ1-2; D gene unclear. The CDR3 is 15 residues long. Germline V lookup: CDR1 MNHEY, CDR2 SVGEGT. Trimming shortened V by 11 bases and J by 0 bases, and 19 bases separated the two germline ends. The CDR3 here is CASKGFEAANYGYTF. DNA of the CDR3: TGTGCCTCCAAGGGATTCGAGGCGGCTAACTATGGCTACACCTTC.

At least ten counts were recorded for this clonotype. The rearrangement uses TRBV11-2 and TRBJ1-6; D unresolved. Germline V CDR1 and CDR2: SGHAT, FQNNGV. The V and J ends lost 5 bases and 0 bases respectively, with 8 bases between them. This CDR3 contains 15 residues. The CDR3 DNA is TGTGCCAGCAGCCATTACAGCTCCTATAATTCACCCCTCCACTTT. It encodes CASSHYSSYNSPLHF.

This clonotype was observed a few times. The chain joins TRBV7-9 to TRBJ2-5; 8 bases map to TRBD2. Germline CDR1 reads SEHNR; CDR2 reads FQNEAQ (reference sequence). The CDR3 loop spans 12 amino acids. Trimming cost V 4 bases and J 12 bases; bases outside gene matches: 7. The CDR3 here is CASSSVRGGEYF. CDR3 DNA sequence: TGTGCCAGCAGCTCGGTCCGGGGGGGCGAGTACTTC.

J is TRBJ1-2 and V is TRBV29-1, with D possibly being TRBD1 (5 bases). Germline CDR1 is SQVTM and CDR2 is ANQGSEA. CDR3 length: 10 residues. V lost 7 bases and J lost 7, with 10 bases in between. The CDR3 bases are TGCAGCGGTTGGGGGGGTGGCTACACCTTC. It translates to CSGWGGGYTF. Variable domain in full (rest from reference TRBV29-1 and TRBJ1-2): SAVISQKPSRDICQRGTSLTIQCQVDSQVTMMFWYRQQPGQSLTLIATANQGSEATYESGFVIDKFPISRPNLTFSTLTVSNMSPEDSSIYLCSGWGGGYTFGSGTRLTVV.

CDR3 protein: CSVFGREGANEKLFF. For the CDR3, the DNA is TGCAGCGTTTTCGGGCGGGAGGGGGCTAATGAAAAACTGTTTTTT. V is TRBV29-1 and J is TRBJ1-4; D possibly corresponds to TRBD1 (6 bases). In germline, CDR1 is SQVTM, CDR2 ANQGSEA. The CDR3 runs 15 residues. Trimming left V 5 bases short and J 3 bases short, with 16 bases between.

The sample holds many counts of this clonotype. The genes are TRBV7-6 and TRBJ2-1; TRBD2 matches at 11 bases. The CDR3 is 15 amino acids. J lost 7 bases, V lost 2 bases, and 4 bases had no gene match. The germline V gene encodes CDR1 SGHVS and CDR2 FNYEAQ. In nucleotides, the CDR3 is TGTGCCAGCAGCTTATCCCTAGCGGGAGGTAATGAGCAGTTCTTC. Translating gives CASSLSLAGGNEQFF.

V and J are TRBV20-1 and TRBJ2-5; 7 bases are shared with TRBD1. J gave up 5 bases and V 5 bases, and 8 bases lay outside the gene matches. Germline values: CDR1 DFQATT, CDR2 SNEGSKA (reference sequence). This CDR3 contains 13 residues. The DNA for the CDR3 is TGCAGTGCTGCGGGCCCCAGGGGGGAGACCCAGTACTTC. Its translation: CSAAGPRGETQYF.

This clonotype was seen repeatedly, ten times or more. The rearrangement uses TRBV10-3 and TRBJ1-5; tentative D call: TRBD1 (6 bases). Germline V gene data show CDR1 as ENHRY and CDR2 as SYGVKD. The CDR3 has 14 residues. V lost 0 bases to trimming and J lost 9 bases, with 12 bases between them. CDR3: CAISESTGFRPQHF. DNA for the CDR3: TGTGCCATCAGTGAGTCGACAGGTTTTCGGCCCCAGCATTTT.